One T cell receptor beta chain is described in this entry. The repertoire was sequenced with immunoSEQ multiplex PCR; TCRdb's copy has only in-frame clones and lacks some. There are about 2 million clones in the sample; 85% to 95% occur only once, and approximately 0.13% lies in the top ten. CDR3 size: 15 residues. The J segment lost 0 bases and the V segment lost 1 base, leaving 3 bases of the junction unmatched. CDR1 and CDR2 (germline): MNHEY, SMNVEV (reference sequence). The sample belongs to a study of shared clonotypes between healthy human individuals. This clonotype was obtained from a man between 18 and 29 years old in good health. The chain uses TRBV27 and TRBJ2-7; TRBD2 agrees at 7 bases. The sequencing sample was made of naive CD4+ T cells sorted from blood. The subset denotes: CD45RA+ positively selected. The CDR3 bases are TGTGCCAGCAGTTTATACGGGAGGTCCTCCTACGAGCAGTACTTC. Translated: CASSLYGRSSYEQYF.